The clone carrying this T cell receptor (beta chain) was observed at least ten times. Its antigen is as yet unknown. This entry is derived from a study of spatial heterogeneity in lung cancer. Findings and caveats of the study: The study found ubiquitous expanded tumor TCRs in blood more at resection than follow-up.

V lost 5 bases and J lost 7; bases outside the gene matches: 4. Germline CDR1 is MNHEY and CDR2 is SVGEGT. The CDR3 runs 13 residues. Individually, TCR cDNA molecules were each labelled with a unique molecular identifier. MiXCR was run by TCRdb on the 5' RACE reads, yielding one entry per CDR3 protein. Here the sample spans tens of thousands of distinct CDR3 sequences, roughly 10% being singletons. The time point is: sample taken at primary tumor resection. Researchers sequenced whole RNA taken from tumor, nontumor lung or frozen PBMC without sorting. 72 TRACERx patients with early, untreated non-small cell lung cancer donated samples.

V gene TRBV6-2 or TRBV6-3 combines with J gene TRBJ2-1; 8 nucleotides match TRBD2. The sequencing used PBMCs, collected at surgery. The TCR comes from a male donor with early-stage non-small cell lung cancer. CDR3 sequence (DNA): TGTGCCAGCAGTACCCGACTAGCGAATGAGCAGTTCTTC. Protein sequence: CASSTRLANEQFF.